This T cell receptor beta chain emerged from a study of blood T cell repertoires in COVID-19. On the study more broadly: Researchers got acute and convalescent COVID-19 samples from the United States, Italy and Spain. Sample material is recorded as cDNA or gDNA derived from T cells, B-cell-depleted T cells, or PBMCs.

The method was immunoSEQ multiplex PCR; TCRdb's version includes in-frame clones alone and lacks a portion of them. The sample holds some 100,000 clones, over 75% seen once. The CDR3 has 18 amino acids. V lost 6 bases, J lost 4 bases, and 15 bases stayed unmatched. Germline V gene sequence: CDR1 MDHEN, CDR2 SYDVKM. Sequenced sample: peripheral blood. The chain recombines TRBV28 with TRBJ1-1, with 12 nucleotides matching TRBD1. The receptor's source is a man aged 25-45 years in a cohort sampled during active COVID-19. The CDR3, as DNA: TGTGCCAGCAGAACACTCCGGGACAGGGGGCCCTCGGGCACTGAAGCTTTCTTT. It translates to CASRTLRDRGPSGTEAFF. Combining the CDR3 with reference TRBV28 and TRBJ1-1 gives the whole variable domain DVKVTQSSRYLVKRTGEKVFLECVQDMDHENMFWYRQDPGLGLRLIYFSYDVKMKEKGDIPEGYSVSREKKERFSLILESASTNQTSMYLCASRTLRDRGPSGTEAFFGQGTRLTVV.